This T cell receptor beta chain was obtained from a study of post-analysis software for immune sequencing data. Background on the study: Multiple sclerosis in the patients followed relapsing-remitting, secondary progressive and progressive-relapsing courses. Regarding the study as a whole: Controls had significantly higher normalized Chao1 diversity than multiple sclerosis patients. Comparison of patients with controls showed five TRBV segments more frequent in patients, TRBV5-6, TRBV5-1 and TRBV20-1 among them. By F measure, strong co-clustering occurred among samples prepared in the same batch.

The authors incorporated unique molecular identifiers into the TCR beta cDNA libraries. The source material, roughly 0.9 to 11 million T cells, gave rise to 400,000 to 600,000 cDNA molecules. TCRdb re-called the PCR reads through MiXCR, storing one row per CDR3 protein. The table lists about 560,000 distinct CDR3 sequences, about 40% of them singletons. A note on this clonotype: What it binds is not known.

Trimming left V 4 bases short and J 1 base short, with 10 bases between. The CDR3 has 14 residues. Germline V lookup: CDR1 MNHEY, CDR2 SMNVEV (reference sequence). The chain joins TRBV27 to TRBJ1-1; possible D gene TRBD1, 5 bases. The TCR was taken from a girl between 10 and 17 years old with multiple sclerosis. The specimen was blood. This CDR3 reads CASSWGIPNTEAFF. The CDR3 DNA reads TGTGCCAGCAGTTGGGGGATCCCGAACACTGAAGCTTTCTTT.